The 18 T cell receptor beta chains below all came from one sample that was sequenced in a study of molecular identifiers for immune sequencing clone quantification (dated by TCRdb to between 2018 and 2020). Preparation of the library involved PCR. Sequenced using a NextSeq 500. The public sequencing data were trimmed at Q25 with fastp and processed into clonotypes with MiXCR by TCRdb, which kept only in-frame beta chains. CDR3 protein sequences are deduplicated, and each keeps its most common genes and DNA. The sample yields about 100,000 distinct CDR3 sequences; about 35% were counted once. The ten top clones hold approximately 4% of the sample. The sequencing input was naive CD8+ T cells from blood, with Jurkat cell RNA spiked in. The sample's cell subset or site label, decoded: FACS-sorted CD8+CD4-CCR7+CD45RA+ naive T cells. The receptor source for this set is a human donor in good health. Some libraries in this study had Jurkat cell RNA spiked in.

The CDR3 coding sequence is TGTGCCATCAGTGGGGAGGGGAACTACGAGCAGTACTTC. Translated: CAISGEGNYEQYF. This rearrangement joins TRBV10-3 to TRBJ2-7, with 7 bases matching TRBD2. The junction had 3 bases not matched to a gene; V was cut back by 4 bases and J by 3 bases. CDR3 length equals 13 residues. Looked up from germline, CDR1 is ENHRY and CDR2 is SYGVKD.

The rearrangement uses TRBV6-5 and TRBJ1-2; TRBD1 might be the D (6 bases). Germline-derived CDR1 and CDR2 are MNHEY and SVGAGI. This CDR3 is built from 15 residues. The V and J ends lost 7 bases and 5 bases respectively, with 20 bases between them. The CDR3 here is CASTRGAQKGYGYTF. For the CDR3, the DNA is TGTGCCAGCACCCGGGGGGCTCAAAAGGGGTATGGCTACACCTTC.

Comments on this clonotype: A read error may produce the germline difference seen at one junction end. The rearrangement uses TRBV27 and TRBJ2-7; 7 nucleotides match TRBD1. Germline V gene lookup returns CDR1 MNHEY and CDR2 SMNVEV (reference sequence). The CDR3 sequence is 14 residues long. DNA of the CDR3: TGTGCCTGCAGTTGGCAGGGGGTCTCCTACGAGCAGTACTTC. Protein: CACSWQGVSYEQYF.

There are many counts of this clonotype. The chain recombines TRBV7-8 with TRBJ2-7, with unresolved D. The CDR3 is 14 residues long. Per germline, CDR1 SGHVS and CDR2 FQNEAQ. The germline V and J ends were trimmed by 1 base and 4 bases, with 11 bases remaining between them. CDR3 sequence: CASSLDGSSYEQYF. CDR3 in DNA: TGTGCCAGCAGCTTAGACGGTTCGTCTTACGAGCAGTACTTC.

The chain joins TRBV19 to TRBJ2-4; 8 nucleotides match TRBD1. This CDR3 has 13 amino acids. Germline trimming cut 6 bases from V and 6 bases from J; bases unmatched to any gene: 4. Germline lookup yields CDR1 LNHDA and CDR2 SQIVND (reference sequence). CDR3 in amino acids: CASSPGQGNIQYF. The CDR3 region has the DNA TGTGCCAGTAGCCCAGGACAGGGAAACATTCAGTACTTC.

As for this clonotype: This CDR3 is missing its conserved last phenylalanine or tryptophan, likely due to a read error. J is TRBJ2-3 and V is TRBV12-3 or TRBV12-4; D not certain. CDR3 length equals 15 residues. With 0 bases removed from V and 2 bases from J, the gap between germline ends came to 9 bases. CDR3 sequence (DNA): TGTGCCAGCAGTTTAGCGCCGACCAACACAGATACGCAGTATCTT. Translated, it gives CASSLAPTNTDTQYL.

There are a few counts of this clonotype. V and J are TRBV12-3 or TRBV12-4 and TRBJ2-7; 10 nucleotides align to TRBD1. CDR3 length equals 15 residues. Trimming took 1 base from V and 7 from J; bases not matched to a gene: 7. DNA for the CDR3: TGTGCCAGCAGTTTAGTGGGACAGGGGATCAGGGAGCAGTACTTC. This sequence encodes CASSLVGQGIREQYF.

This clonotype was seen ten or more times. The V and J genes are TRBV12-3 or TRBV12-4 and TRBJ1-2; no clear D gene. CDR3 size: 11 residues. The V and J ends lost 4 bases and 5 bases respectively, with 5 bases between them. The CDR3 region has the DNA TGTGCCAGCAGTTCCCCTTATGGCTACACCTTC. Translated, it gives CASSSPYGYTF.

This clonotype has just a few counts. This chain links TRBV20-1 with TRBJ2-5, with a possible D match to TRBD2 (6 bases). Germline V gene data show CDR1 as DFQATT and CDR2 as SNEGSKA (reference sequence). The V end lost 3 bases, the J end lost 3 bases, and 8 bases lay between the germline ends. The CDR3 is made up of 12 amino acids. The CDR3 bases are TGCAGTGCTAGTAGCGGTGAAGAGACCCAGTACTTC. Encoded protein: CSASSGEETQYF.

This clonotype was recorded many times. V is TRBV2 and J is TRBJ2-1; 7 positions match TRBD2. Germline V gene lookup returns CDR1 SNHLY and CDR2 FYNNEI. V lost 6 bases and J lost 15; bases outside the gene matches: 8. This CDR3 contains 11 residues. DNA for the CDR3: TGTGCCAGCAGCCCCGGGACTACCGGGTTCTTC. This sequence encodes CASSPGTTGFF.

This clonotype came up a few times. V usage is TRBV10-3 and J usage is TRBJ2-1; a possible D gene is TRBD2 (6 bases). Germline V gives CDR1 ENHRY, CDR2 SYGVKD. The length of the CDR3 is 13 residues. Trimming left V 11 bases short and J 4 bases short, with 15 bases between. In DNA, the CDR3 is TGTGCCGTGACTAGTACCATTTACAATGAGCAGTTCTTC. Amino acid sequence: CAVTSTIYNEQFF.

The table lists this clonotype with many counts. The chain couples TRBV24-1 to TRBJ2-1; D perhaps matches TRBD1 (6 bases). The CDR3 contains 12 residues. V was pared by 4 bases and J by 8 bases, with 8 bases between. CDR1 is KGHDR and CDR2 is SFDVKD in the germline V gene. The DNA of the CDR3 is TGTGCCACCAGTGAGCCAGGGGATGAGCAGTTCTTC. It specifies CATSEPGDEQFF.

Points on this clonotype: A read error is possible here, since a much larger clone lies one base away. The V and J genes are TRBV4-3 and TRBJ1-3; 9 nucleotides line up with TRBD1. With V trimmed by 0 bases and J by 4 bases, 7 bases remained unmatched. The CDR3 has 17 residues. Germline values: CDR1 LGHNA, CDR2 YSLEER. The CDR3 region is CASSQDPDRGPGNTIYF. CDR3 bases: TGCGCCAGCAGCCAAGACCCGGACAGGGGCCCAGGAAACACCATATATTTT.

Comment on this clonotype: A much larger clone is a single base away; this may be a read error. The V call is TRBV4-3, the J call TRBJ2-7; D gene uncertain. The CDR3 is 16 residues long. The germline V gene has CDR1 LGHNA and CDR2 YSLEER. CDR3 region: CASSQDRPPGVYAQYF. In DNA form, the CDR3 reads TGCGCCAGCAGCCAAGATCGTCCGCCCGGCGTCTACGCGCAGTACTTC.

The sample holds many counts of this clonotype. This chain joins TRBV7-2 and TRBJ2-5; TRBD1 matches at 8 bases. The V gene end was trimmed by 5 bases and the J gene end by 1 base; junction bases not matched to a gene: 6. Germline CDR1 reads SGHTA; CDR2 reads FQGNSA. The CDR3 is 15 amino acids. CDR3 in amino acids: CASSRWTGSQETQYF. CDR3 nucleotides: TGTGCCAGCAGCAGATGGACAGGGTCCCAAGAGACCCAGTACTTC.

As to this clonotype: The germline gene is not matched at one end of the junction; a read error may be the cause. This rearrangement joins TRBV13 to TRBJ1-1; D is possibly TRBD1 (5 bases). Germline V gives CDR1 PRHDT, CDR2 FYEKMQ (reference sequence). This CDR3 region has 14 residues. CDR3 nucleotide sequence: TGTGCCAGCAGCTCATGGGGGGGAACCACTGAAGCTTACTTT. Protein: CASSSWGGTTEAYF.

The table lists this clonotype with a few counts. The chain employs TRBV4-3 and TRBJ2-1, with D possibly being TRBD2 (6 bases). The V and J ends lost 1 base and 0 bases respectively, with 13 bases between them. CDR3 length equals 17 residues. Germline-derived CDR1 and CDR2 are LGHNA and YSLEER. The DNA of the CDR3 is TGCGCCAGCAGCCAAGTCCTGGCGGGGAGCTCCTACAATGAGCAGTTCTTC. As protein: CASSQVLAGSSYNEQFF.

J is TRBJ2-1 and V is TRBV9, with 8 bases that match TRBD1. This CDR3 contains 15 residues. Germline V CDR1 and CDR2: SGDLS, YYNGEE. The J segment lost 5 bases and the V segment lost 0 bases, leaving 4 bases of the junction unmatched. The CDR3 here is CASSVVGTGHNEQFF. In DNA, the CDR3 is TGTGCCAGCAGCGTAGTTGGGACAGGACACAATGAGCAGTTCTTC. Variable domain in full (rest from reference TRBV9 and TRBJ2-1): DSGVTQTPKHLITATGQRVTLRCSPRSGDLSVYWYQQSLDQGLQFLIQYYNGEERAKGNILERFSAQQFPDLHSELNLSSLELGDSALYFCASSVVGTGHNEQFFGPGTRLTVL.